This TCR beta chain was recorded in a study of T cell responses to AZD1222 COVID-19 vaccine. Notes on the study in general: Females outnumbered males among donors, who were mostly white British; clonal diversity was possibly underestimated.

Sequenced by immunoSEQ multiplex PCR; TCRdb stores in-frame clones only, minus some. The sample contains approximately 150,000 clones, roughly 92% of which appear only once. The germline V gene has CDR1 SGDLS and CDR2 YYNGEE. The V end was cut by 1 base, the J end by 4 bases, with 8 bases between. This CDR3 is 14 amino acids long. As concerns this clone: The antigen is undetermined.

The TCR was taken from an adult who received the AZD1222 COVID-19 vaccine. This specimen was peripheral blood, taken 28 days after the second AZD1222 dose. The rearrangement joins TRBV9 to TRBJ2-2; TRBD1 might be the D (6 bases). CDR3 in amino acids: CASSVIGGTGELFF. The CDR3 DNA reads TGTGCCAGCAGCGTAATAGGGGGCACCGGGGAGCTGTTTTTT.